Given below is one TCR beta chain in context. As yet, its antigen is unknown. Libraries were UMI-labeled 5' RACE TRB cDNA. TCRdb reanalyzed the 5' RACE reads, giving one entry per CDR3 protein sequence and no DNA. Its listing shows 90,000 to 100,000 distinct CDR3 sequences. The data stem from a study of CXCR3-negative and CXCR3-positive naive CD8 T cells. Study-level points and caveats: The level of CXCR3 expression partially decreased after cryopreservation; the majority of assays used fresh PBMCs.

This CDR3 comprises 14 residues. Germline-derived CDR1 and CDR2 are SGHTA and FQGNSA. The receptor's source is a human donor in good health. Some clones in this sample may be carry-over from other donors' samples. V and J are TRBV7-2 and TRBJ2-7; TCRdb gives TRBD2 as the D gene, but with no DNA this cannot be confirmed. Material: naive CXCR3- CD8+ T cells from blood. Noted subset: CD45RO-CCR7+CD27+CD95- naive CD8+ T cells lacking CXCR3 (TNR3-). The CDR3 loop reads CASSLVAVSYEQYF.